A single sample is the source of the 20 T cell receptor beta chains below, sequenced in a study of blood T cell repertoires in COVID-19. Using immunoSEQ multiplex PCR, the repertoire was profiled, and TCRdb retains in-frame clones only, with some absent. The repertoire consists of more than 110,000 clones, with approximately 84% occurring once and the leading ten covering around 8.6%. The specimen sequenced was peripheral blood. These receptors all stem from a human donor in a cohort sampled during active COVID-19.

This chain connects TRBV3-1 (or the pseudogene TRBV3-2) to TRBJ2-7, with a possible D match to TRBD2 (6 bases). Trimming shortened V by 0 bases and J by 2 bases, and 17 bases separated the two germline ends. From germline, CDR1 is LGHDT and CDR2 YNNKEL (reference sequence). The CDR3 contains 17 residues. CDR3 sequence: CASSQDSGVYLAYEQYF. The CDR3, as DNA: TGTGCCAGCAGCCAAGACTCGGGAGTTTACCTGGCCTACGAGCAGTACTTC.

CDR3 nucleotides: TGTGCCACCAGTGACCCGAGGGGGCCAGGAGAGACCCAGTACTTC. Translating it yields CATSDPRGPGETQYF. The V gene is TRBV24-1, the J gene TRBJ2-5, with 7 bases identical to TRBD1. Germline assignment: CDR1 KGHDR and CDR2 SFDVKD. The ends lost 4 bases at V and 4 bases at J; junction bases unmatched: 8. The length of the CDR3 is 15 residues.

V gene TRBV18 combines with J gene TRBJ2-1, with 7 bases lining up with TRBD2. V lost 7 bases, J lost 8 bases, and 20 bases stayed unmatched. This CDR3 is 17 amino acids long. The germline V gene encodes CDR1 KGHSH and CDR2 LQKENI. As DNA, the CDR3 is TGTGCCAGCTACGGATCGGGGGGTCGCCGATTCGGAGATGAGCAGTTCTTC. This translates into CASYGSGGRRFGDEQFF.

J is TRBJ2-3 and V is TRBV27, with a tentative D call TRBD2 (7 bases). Germline CDR1 reads MNHEY; CDR2 reads SMNVEV (reference sequence). This CDR3 region has 16 residues. V was shortened by 6 bases and J by 0 bases, with 16 bases between the two germline ends. For the CDR3, the DNA is TGTGCCAGCAGGTGGAGGGGGGGCTCTAGCACAGATACGCAGTATTTT. Translating it yields CASRWRGGSSTDTQYF.

This rearrangement joins TRBV9 to TRBJ2-3; a possible D gene is TRBD1 (6 bases). Germline CDR1 is SGDLS and CDR2 is YYNGEE. This CDR3 has 14 amino acids. Deletions cut 0 bases from V and 5 bases from J, with 10 bases between. CDR3 protein: CASSVAGAEDTQYF. The CDR3 nucleotides are TGTGCCAGCAGCGTAGCAGGGGCTGAAGATACGCAGTATTTT. Complete variable domain (other parts from reference TRBV9 and TRBJ2-3): DSGVTQTPKHLITATGQRVTLRCSPRSGDLSVYWYQQSLDQGLQFLIQYYNGEERAKGNILERFSAQQFPDLHSELNLSSLELGDSALYFCASSVAGAEDTQYFGPGTRLTVL.

The V and J genes are TRBV6-5 and TRBJ2-1; 7 bases match TRBD1. Germline CDR1 MNHEY, CDR2 SVGAGI. V lost 5 bases to trimming and J lost 0 bases; unmatched junction nucleotides: 4. CDR3 size: 15 residues. CDR3: CASSLGQSSYNEQFF. CDR3 in DNA: TGTGCCAGCAGTCTGGGACAGAGCTCCTACAATGAGCAGTTCTTC.

The chain recombines TRBV6-5 with TRBJ1-2; perhaps TRBD1 as D (5 bases). Germline V CDR1 and CDR2: MNHEY, SVGAGI. V was shortened by 2 bases and J by 5 bases, with 12 bases between the two germline ends. The CDR3 spans 14 residues. The CDR3 DNA sequence: TGTGCCAGCAGTTACGGACAACTTGAGTATGGCTACACCTTC. Its protein product is CASSYGQLEYGYTF.

J is TRBJ2-5 and V is TRBV20-1, with TRBD2 identical over 11 bases. Germline V gene data show CDR1 as DFQATT and CDR2 as SNEGSKA (reference sequence). This CDR3 is 14 amino acids long. V was clipped by 3 bases and J by 3 bases; unmatched bases: 3. The CDR3 is CSASETSGEETQYF. DNA of the CDR3: TGCAGTGCTAGTGAGACTAGCGGGGAAGAGACCCAGTACTTC.

This clone was counted only a few times. This chain connects TRBV28 to TRBJ1-4; 10 nucleotides align to TRBD1. The length of the CDR3 is 13 residues. Germline V lookup: CDR1 MDHEN, CDR2 SYDVKM. J gave up 10 bases and V 3 bases, and 2 bases lay outside the gene matches. Here the CDR3 DNA reads TGTGCCAGCAGTTTGGGACAGGGGCTAAAACTGTTTTTT. Amino acids: CASSLGQGLKLFF.

The chain recombines TRBV4-2 with TRBJ2-2; 11 positions match TRBD1. The CDR3 spans 16 residues. Germline V gene data show CDR1 as LGHNA and CDR2 as YNFKEQ. Trimming cost V 4 bases and J 4 bases; bases outside gene matches: 5. The DNA of the CDR3 is TGTGCCAGCAGCCCTCGGGACAGGGGGGTCACCGGGGAGCTGTTTTTT. This translates into CASSPRDRGVTGELFF.

The chain couples TRBV7-3 to TRBJ1-1; D might be TRBD1 (5 bases). This CDR3 comprises 13 residues. Trimming stripped 5 bases from V and 3 bases from J, with 10 bases between. Per germline, CDR1 SGHTA and CDR2 FQGTGA. CDR3 protein: CASSQRQYTEAFF. DNA for the CDR3: TGTGCCAGCAGCCAGCGACAGTACACTGAAGCTTTCTTT.

A single count supports this clone. The chain combines TRBV6-5 with TRBJ1-6; 7 nucleotides match TRBD1. CDR3 length: 12 amino acids. Looked up from germline, CDR1 is MNHEY and CDR2 is SVGAGI. The ends lost 8 bases at V and 10 bases at J; junction bases unmatched: 5. The CDR3 loop reads CASDDRASPLHF. In DNA, the CDR3 is TGTGCCAGCGATGACAGGGCCTCACCCCTCCACTTT.

The sample holds one count of this clone. The chain uses TRBV7-2 and TRBJ2-1, with 10 bases identical to TRBD2. The CDR3 has 16 amino acids. V dropped 0 bases and J dropped 4; count of bases not matched to a gene: 3. The germline gives CDR1 SGHTA, CDR2 FQGNSA. The CDR3 DNA reads TGTGCCAGCAGCTTAGCTTGGACTAGCGGTTACAATGAGCAGTTCTTC. Translating it yields CASSLAWTSGYNEQFF.

The chain employs TRBV19 and TRBJ1-5; D not certain. The length of the CDR3 is 13 residues. The ends were cut back, 2 bases at V and 7 bases at J, with 9 bases in the middle. Per the germline V gene, CDR1 is LNHDA and CDR2 is SQIVND (reference sequence). CDR3: CASSIIGVQPQHF. CDR3 nucleotides: TGTGCCAGTAGTATAATCGGAGTACAGCCCCAGCATTTT.

The chain recombines TRBV12-3 or TRBV12-4 with TRBJ1-2, with D possibly being TRBD1 (6 bases). The CDR3 length is 13 residues. Trimming stripped 8 bases from V and 4 bases from J, with 14 bases between. The CDR3 here is CASVGGGRYGYTF. In nucleotides, the CDR3 is TGTGCCAGCGTTGGGGGGGGGCGCTATGGCTACACCTTC.

This chain uses TRBV5-4 with TRBJ2-5; 8 bases are shared with TRBD1. CDR3 size: 13 residues. CDR1 SGHNT and CDR2 YYREEE come from the germline V gene (reference sequence). J was trimmed by 4 bases and V by 2 bases; bases with no gene match: 1. CDR3 region: CASSFDRGETQYF. The CDR3 DNA follows: TGTGCCAGCAGCTTCGACAGGGGAGAGACCCAGTACTTC.

The chain has TRBV19 and TRBJ1-5; D is ambiguous. Trimming pared 3 bases from V and 3 bases from J, leaving 6 bases between. Germline V lookup: CDR1 LNHDA, CDR2 SQIVND (reference sequence). This CDR3 comprises 13 residues. The CDR3 loop is CASSMGDNQPQHF. As DNA, the CDR3 is TGTGCCAGTAGTATGGGAGACAATCAGCCCCAGCATTTT.

Details on this clone: Other nucleotide sequences in the sample specify the same CDR3. The gene calls are TRBV28 and TRBJ1-5; D unclear. The CDR3 loop spans 13 amino acids. Per germline, CDR1 MDHEN and CDR2 SYDVKM. Trimming stripped 6 bases from V and 2 bases from J, with 8 bases between. This CDR3 reads CASSRRGNQPQHF. As DNA, the CDR3 is TGTGCCAGCAGCCGGAGGGGCAATCAGCCCCAGCATTTT.

The chain is built from TRBV13 and TRBJ2-3, with TRBD2 matching over 9 bases. CDR3 length: 15 residues. In germline, CDR1 is PRHDT, CDR2 FYEKMQ (reference sequence). The V gene end was trimmed by 5 bases and the J gene end by 3 bases; junction bases not matched to a gene: 6. The CDR3 nucleotides are TGTGCCAGCAGCCTTAGCGGGGGAGAAACAGATACGCAGTATTTT. Amino acids: CASSLSGGETDTQYF.

J is TRBJ2-7 and V is TRBV19; TRBD1 matches 7 bases. After removal of 4 bases from V and 1 base from J, the junction contained 4 bases not matched to a gene. This CDR3 is built from 14 residues. Germline V lookup: CDR1 LNHDA, CDR2 SQIVND (reference sequence). CDR3 bases: TGTGCCAGTAGTACGGGACAGCTATCCTACGAGCAGTACTTC. Amino acids: CASSTGQLSYEQYF.